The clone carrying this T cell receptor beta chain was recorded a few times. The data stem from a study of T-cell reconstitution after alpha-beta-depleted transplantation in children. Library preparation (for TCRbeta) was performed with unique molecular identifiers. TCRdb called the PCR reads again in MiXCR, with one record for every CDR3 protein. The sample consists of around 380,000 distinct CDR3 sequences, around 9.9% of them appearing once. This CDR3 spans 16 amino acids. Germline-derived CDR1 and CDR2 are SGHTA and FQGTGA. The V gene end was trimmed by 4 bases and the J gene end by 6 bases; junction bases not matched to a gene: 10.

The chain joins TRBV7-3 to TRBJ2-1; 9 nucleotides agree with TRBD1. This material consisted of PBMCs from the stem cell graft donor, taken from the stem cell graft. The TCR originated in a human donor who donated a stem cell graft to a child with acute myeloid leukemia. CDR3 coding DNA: TGTGCCAGCAGCTACGGGCCCTCGGACAGGGGCAATGAGCAGTTCTTC. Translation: CASSYGPSDRGNEQFF.